The 17 T cell receptor beta chains below come from one sample, sequenced in a study of Graves' ophthalmopathy and Graves' hyperthyroidism. The study amplified TCR beta CDR3 regions using RNA transcripts. Second-round multiplex PCR followed a first-round RT-PCR using HTBI primers. TCRdb reanalysed the multiplex PCR reads using MiXCR and keeps one entry per CDR3 protein. The sample consists of 170,000 or so distinct CDR3 sequences, 39% of them appearing once. Sequenced sample: peripheral blood. The receptors were gathered from a man aged 25 to 45 with Graves' ophthalmopathy.

The chain couples TRBV28 to TRBJ2-7; D unclear. The ends were cut back, 8 bases at V and 0 bases at J, with 11 bases in the middle. The CDR3 is made up of 13 amino acids. Germline CDR1 is MDHEN and CDR2 is SYDVKM. The CDR3 DNA sequence: TGTGCCAGCGCCGGAGCCCCCTCCTACGAGCAGTACTTC. This sequence encodes CASAGAPSYEQYF.

V usage is TRBV6-1 and J usage is TRBJ2-5; D is unresolved. Trimming shortened V by 11 bases and J by 5 bases, and 15 bases separated the two germline ends. The CDR3 sequence is 12 residues long. The germline V gene encodes CDR1 MNHNS and CDR2 SASEGT. CDR3 amino acids: CALSPFGETQYF. CDR3 in DNA: TGTGCCCTCTCCCCATTCGGGGAGACCCAGTACTTC.

The V call is TRBV6-1, the J call TRBJ2-2, with TRBD1 matching over 9 bases. The V gene end was trimmed by 7 bases and the J gene end by 2 bases; junction bases not matched to a gene: 5. Germline loops: CDR1 MNHNS, CDR2 SASEGT. This CDR3 is built from 15 residues. The CDR3 coding sequence is TGTGCCAGCACCAGACAGGGGGGAAACACCGGGGAGCTGTTTTTT. Its translation: CASTRQGGNTGELFF.

This sequence joins TRBV6-2 or TRBV6-3 and TRBJ1-2; D remains ambiguous. This CDR3 contains 11 residues. Germline V lookup: CDR1 MNHEY, CDR2 SVGEGT. V lost 0 bases, J lost 10 bases, and 6 bases lay in between. CDR3 sequence: CASSYSQTYTF. In DNA, the CDR3 is TGTGCCAGCAGTTACTCGCAGACCTACACCTTC.

This clonotype appeared many times. The chain recombines TRBV6-5 with TRBJ1-1, with D perhaps matching TRBD1 (6 bases). The CDR3 sequence is 14 residues long. The germline gives CDR1 MNHEY, CDR2 SVGAGI. Trimming removed 2 bases from V and 0 bases from J, with 7 bases in between. The CDR3 spells CASSYGTLNTEAFF. CDR3 coding DNA: TGTGCCAGCAGTTACGGGACATTGAACACTGAAGCTTTCTTT.

This clonotype was seen many times. The chain joins TRBV19 to TRBJ1-2; 7 bases agree with TRBD1. The germline gives CDR1 LNHDA, CDR2 SQIVND (reference sequence). V was pared by 4 bases and J by 8 bases, with 10 bases of the junction left unmatched. The CDR3 totals 14 residues. The DNA for the CDR3 is TGTGCCAGTAGTACGGACAGGACCCAAGGAGGCTACACCTTC. It encodes CASSTDRTQGGYTF.

This clonotype was seen at least ten times. The chain recombines TRBV12-3 or TRBV12-4 with TRBJ1-1; 7 nucleotides line up with TRBD1. The CDR3 contains 11 residues. V lost 7 bases to trimming and J lost 11 bases; unmatched junction nucleotides: 7. CDR3 nucleotide sequence: TGTGCCAGCACCCAGGGGGTTATGGCTTTCTTT. It specifies CASTQGVMAFF.

The chain uses TRBV12-3 or TRBV12-4 and TRBJ1-5, with D possibly matching TRBD1 (5 bases). The germline V and J ends were trimmed by 6 bases and 0 bases, with 12 bases remaining between them. The CDR3 spans 15 residues. CDR3 region: CASSKTAYSNQPQHF. The CDR3 DNA follows: TGTGCCAGCAGCAAGACAGCGTATAGCAATCAGCCCCAGCATTTT.

This clonotype was counted ten times or more. This chain connects TRBV6-1 to TRBJ1-5; 8 bases align to TRBD1. The CDR3 runs to 15 residues. Germline CDR1 and CDR2: MNHNS and SASEGT. The trim removed 4 bases at V and 7 bases at J, leaving 9 bases unmatched. CDR3 sequence reads: CASSVGGQGLQPQHF. CDR3 nucleotides: TGTGCCAGCAGTGTCGGAGGACAGGGCCTGCAGCCCCAGCATTTT.

The J gene is TRBJ1-5, the V gene TRBV4-1, with 7 bases that match TRBD1. V lost 1 base to trimming and J lost 6 bases; unmatched junction nucleotides: 6. The CDR3 extends over 15 amino acids. From germline, CDR1 is MGHRA and CDR2 YSYEKL. DNA of the CDR3: TGCGCCAGCAGCCAAGTGCAGGGGGAAGCTCAGCCCCAGCATTTT. Translation: CASSQVQGEAQPQHF.

This clonotype showed up just a few times. CDR3 loop: CASSLGQLLNQPQHF. For the CDR3, the DNA is TGTGCCAGCAGTTTAGGACAGTTGCTGAATCAGCCCCAGCATTTT. The chain employs TRBV28 and TRBJ1-5; D perhaps matches TRBD1 (6 bases). V was pared by 2 bases and J by 4 bases, with 12 bases between. This CDR3 comprises 15 residues. Germline V gene data show CDR1 as MDHEN and CDR2 as SYDVKM.

J is TRBJ1-5 and V is TRBV6-1, with D perhaps TRBD1 (5 bases). CDR1 and CDR2 (germline): MNHNS, SASEGT. This CDR3 comprises 16 residues. The V gene lost 7 bases and the J gene lost 5 bases, with 21 bases spanning the gap. CDR3 residues: CASTRDAGRPDQPQHF. The DNA for the CDR3 is TGTGCCAGCACGAGAGATGCGGGGCGCCCGGATCAGCCCCAGCATTTT.

This clonotype occurred many times. CDR3 in amino acids: CASSREREGPYEQYF. The CDR3 nucleotides are TGTGCCAGCAGCCGCGAGCGGGAGGGCCCCTACGAGCAGTACTTC. This chain joins TRBV6-2 or TRBV6-3 and TRBJ2-7, with TRBD2 matching 10 bases. V gave up 6 bases and J gave up 2 bases; unmatched junction bases: 7. Germline CDR1 MNHEY, CDR2 SVGEGT. The CDR3 has 15 amino acids.

CDR3 nucleotides: TGTGCCAGCAGTTTTGGAGGGTCCAATAGTAATGGCTACACCTTC. Residues: CASSFGGSNSNGYTF. The rearrangement joins TRBV28 to TRBJ1-2; D remains ambiguous. Germline CDR1 reads MDHEN; CDR2 reads SYDVKM. This CDR3 is 15 amino acids long. V dropped 3 bases and J dropped 6 bases, with 17 bases sitting between them.

The chain has TRBV25-1 and TRBJ1-2; no clear D gene. The V gene lost 5 bases and the J gene lost 8 bases, with 15 bases spanning the gap. This CDR3 has 13 amino acids. Germline V gene sequence: CDR1 MGHDK, CDR2 SYGVNS. The CDR3 sequence is CASSLSDGVGYTF. DNA of the CDR3: TGTGCCAGCAGTTTATCGGATGGGGTCGGCTACACCTTC.

Many counts were recorded for this clonotype. This chain links TRBV11-2 with TRBJ1-2; D remains ambiguous. The V gene lost 6 bases and the J gene lost 4 bases, with 24 bases spanning the gap. The germline gives CDR1 SGHAT, CDR2 FQNNGV. This CDR3 is built from 17 residues. The CDR3 sequence: CASRKTPRGATGYGYTF. CDR3 DNA sequence: TGTGCCAGCAGGAAGACCCCACGCGGAGCGACGGGCTATGGCTACACCTTC.

At least ten counts were recorded for this clonotype. The rearrangement uses TRBV28 and TRBJ2-2; unclear D gene. CDR1 and CDR2 (germline): MDHEN, SYDVKM. Trimming left V 5 bases short and J 5 bases short, with 15 bases between. CDR3 length: 15 residues. CDR3 DNA sequence: TGTGCCAGCAGTCGGACGGACCTGATAACCGGGGAGCTGTTTTTT. Its translation is CASSRTDLITGELFF. The complete variable domain, with remaining parts taken from reference TRBV28 and TRBJ2-2, reads DVKVTQSSRYLVKRTGEKVFLECVQDMDHENMFWYRQDPGLGLRLIYFSYDVKMKEKGDIPEGYSVSREKKERFSLILESASTNQTSMYLCASSRTDLITGELFFGEGSRLTVL.